The T cell receptor beta chain under discussion was sequenced for a study of regulatory T cells in long-lasting Graves disease. Findings and limits, study-wide: What was studied was peripheral blood only, and not thyroid tissue.

Many counts were recorded for this clonotype. Its antigen is currently unknown. Documented time point: newly diagnosed GD, antithyroid drugs for less than 3 months. RNA from PBMCs was the source of the TCR library. The V gene's germline CDR1 is KGHSH and CDR2 LQKENI. The V end was cut by 3 bases, the J end by 6 bases, with 9 bases between. CDR3 size: 12 residues. Construction of the TCR beta libraries employed iRepertoire HTBI primers in conjunction with Arm-PCR of CDR3 regions. TCRdb re-analysed the multiplex PCR reads in MiXCR, keeping a single row per CDR3 protein. The profile covers around 450,000 distinct CDR3 sequences, with 15% to 20% appearing a single time and 12% taken by the ten largest. The sample was also reused in another study, on T cells in Graves' hyperthyroidism and ophthalmopathy.

The specimen was peripheral blood mononuclear cells (PBMCs), collected at new diagnosis, from a patient treated with antithyroid drugs. This clonotype was obtained from a man aged 40-55 years with Graves disease. The chain joins TRBV18 to TRBJ2-7; D is uncertain. The CDR3 DNA reads TGTGCCAGCTCACCCGGTCGAAGCGAGCAGTACTTC. As protein: CASSPGRSEQYF.